This T cell receptor beta chain was retrieved from a study of blood T cell repertoires in COVID-19. Study-wide background: Spain, Italy and the United States supplied samples that represented acute and convalescent COVID-19. T cells, B-cell-depleted T cells, or PBMCs supplied cDNA or gDNA.

The count of this clone is one. Only in-frame clones appear in the TCRdb table, and some are missing; sequencing was by immunoSEQ multiplex PCR. This repertoire shows around 700,000 clones, more than 80% found once; its top ten account for under 0.3%. Germline-derived CDR1 and CDR2 are WSHSY and SAAADI. V was cut by 0 bases and J by 7 bases, with 15 bases left in between. This CDR3 has 15 residues. The V and J genes are TRBV10-2 and TRBJ1-1; a possible D gene is TRBD1 (6 bases). The material sequenced was peripheral blood. The clonotype originates from a woman younger than 35 with acute or convalescent COVID-19. CDR3 in amino acids: CASSESRGPWGEAFF. In nucleotides, the CDR3 is TGCGCCAGCAGTGAGTCCAGGGGCCCCTGGGGTGAAGCTTTCTTT.